This record concerns one TCR beta chain sequence. V shed 3 bases and J 0 bases; nucleotides not matched to a gene: 6. This CDR3 has 18 amino acids. Germline CDR1 and CDR2: LNHNV and YYDKDF (reference sequence). With random hexamers, reverse transcription was performed on about 0.5 to 1 ug of RNA. An immunoSEQ multiplex PCR generated amplified TCR beta CDR3 products spanning 54 Vbeta and 13 Jbeta. TCRdb ran MiXCR on the immunoSEQ multiplex PCR reads and lists one entry per CDR3 protein. The sample consists of 150,000 to 160,000 distinct CDR3 sequences, 85% to 95% of them appearing once. This record belongs to a study of CD8 T cells in Susac syndrome. TCR beta sequences were obtained from blood CD8+ and CD4+ T cells. The patients with Susac syndrome were individuals who fulfilled the recently defined diagnostic criteria for disease that was either definite or probable. Negative isolation was used for CD8+ and CD4+ T cells, and FACS enrichment was applied to TEMRA cells.

Specimen: CD4+ T cells from PBMCs. The chain links TRBV15 to TRBJ2-3; 13 bases align to TRBD2. This clonotype originated in a human donor with Susac syndrome. The CDR3 sequence is CATSSGTSGIPSTDTQYF. The CDR3 DNA sequence: TGTGCCACCAGCAGTGGGACTAGCGGGATTCCTAGCACAGATACGCAGTATTTT. The entire variable domain, with the rest obtained from reference TRBV15 and TRBJ2-3, is as follows: DAMVIQNPRYQVTQFGKPVTLSCSQTLNHNVMYWYQQKSSQAPKLLFHYYDKDFNNEADTPDNFQSRRPNTSFCFLDIRSPGLGDTAMYLCATSSGTSGIPSTDTQYFGPGTRLTVL.